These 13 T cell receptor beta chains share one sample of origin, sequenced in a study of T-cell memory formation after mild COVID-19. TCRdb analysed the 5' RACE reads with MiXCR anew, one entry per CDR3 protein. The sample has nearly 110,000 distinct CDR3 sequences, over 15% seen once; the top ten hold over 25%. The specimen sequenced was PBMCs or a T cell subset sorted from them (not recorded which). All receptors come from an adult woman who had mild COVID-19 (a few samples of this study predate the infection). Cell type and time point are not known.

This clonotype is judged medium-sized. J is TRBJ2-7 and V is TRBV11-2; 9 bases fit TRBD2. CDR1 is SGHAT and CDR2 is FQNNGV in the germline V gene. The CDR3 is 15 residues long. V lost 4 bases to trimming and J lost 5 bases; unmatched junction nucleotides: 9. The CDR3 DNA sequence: TGTGCCAGCAGCTCACCTATAGCGGGAGTCCACGAGCAGTACTTC. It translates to CASSSPIAGVHEQYF.

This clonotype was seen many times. CDR3 protein: CASSDPDSGEQYF. The CDR3 DNA is TGTGCCAGCAGTGATCCCGACTCCGGCGAGCAGTACTTC. The V call is TRBV6-4, the J call TRBJ2-7; no reliable D call. The CDR3 length is 13 residues. V was clipped by 3 bases and J by 6 bases, with 12 bases between them. Per germline, CDR1 MRHNA and CDR2 SNTAGT.

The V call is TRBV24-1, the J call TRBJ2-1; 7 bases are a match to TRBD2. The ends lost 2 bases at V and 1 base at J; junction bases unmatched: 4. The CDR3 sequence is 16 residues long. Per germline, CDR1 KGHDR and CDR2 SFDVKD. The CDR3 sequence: CATSDSPGGSYNEQFF. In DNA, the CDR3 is TGTGCCACCAGTGATTCGCCCGGGGGGTCCTACAATGAGCAGTTCTTC.

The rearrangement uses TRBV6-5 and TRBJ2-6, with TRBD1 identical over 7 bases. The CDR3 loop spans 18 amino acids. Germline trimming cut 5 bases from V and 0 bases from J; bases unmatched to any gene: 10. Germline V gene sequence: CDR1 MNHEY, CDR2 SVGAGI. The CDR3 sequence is CASSRRTGPVSGANVLTF. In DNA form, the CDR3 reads TGTGCCAGCAGTCGACGGACAGGCCCCGTCTCTGGGGCCAACGTCCTGACTTTC.

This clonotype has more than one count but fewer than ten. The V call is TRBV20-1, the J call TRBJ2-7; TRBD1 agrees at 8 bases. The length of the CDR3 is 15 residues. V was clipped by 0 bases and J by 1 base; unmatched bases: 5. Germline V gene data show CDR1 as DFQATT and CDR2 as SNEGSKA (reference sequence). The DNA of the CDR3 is TGCAGTGCTAGAGATCGCGACAGGGGTTCCTACGAGCAGTACTTC. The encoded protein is CSARDRDRGSYEQYF.

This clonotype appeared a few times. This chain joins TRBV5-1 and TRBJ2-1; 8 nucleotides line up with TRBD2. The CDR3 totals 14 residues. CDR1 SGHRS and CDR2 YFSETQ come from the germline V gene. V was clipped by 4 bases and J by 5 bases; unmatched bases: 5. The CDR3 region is CASSTGLEDNEQFF. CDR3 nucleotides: TGCGCCAGCAGCACGGGACTAGAGGACAATGAGCAGTTCTTC.

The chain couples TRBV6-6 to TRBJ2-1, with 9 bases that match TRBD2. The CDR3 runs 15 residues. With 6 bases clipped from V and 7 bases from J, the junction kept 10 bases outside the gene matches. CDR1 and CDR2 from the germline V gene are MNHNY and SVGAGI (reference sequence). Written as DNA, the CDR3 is TGTGCCAGCAGAGCAGGACTAGCGATTTCTAATGAGCAGTTCTTC. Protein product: CASRAGLAISNEQFF.

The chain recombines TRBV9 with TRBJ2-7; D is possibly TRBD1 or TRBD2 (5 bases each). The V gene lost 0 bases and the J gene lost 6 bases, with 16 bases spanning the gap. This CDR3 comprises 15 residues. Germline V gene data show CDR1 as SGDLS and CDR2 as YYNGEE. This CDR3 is CASSVGGRTPGEQYF. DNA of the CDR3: TGTGCCAGCAGCGTAGGGGGACGGACCCCAGGCGAGCAGTACTTC.

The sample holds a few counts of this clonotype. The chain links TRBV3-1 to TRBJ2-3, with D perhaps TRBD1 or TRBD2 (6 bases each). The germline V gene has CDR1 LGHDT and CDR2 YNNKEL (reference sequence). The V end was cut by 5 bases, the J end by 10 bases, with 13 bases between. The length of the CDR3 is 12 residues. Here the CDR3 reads CASSSRGPAQYF. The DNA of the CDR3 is TGTGCCAGCAGCAGCCGGGGGCCAGCGCAGTATTTT.

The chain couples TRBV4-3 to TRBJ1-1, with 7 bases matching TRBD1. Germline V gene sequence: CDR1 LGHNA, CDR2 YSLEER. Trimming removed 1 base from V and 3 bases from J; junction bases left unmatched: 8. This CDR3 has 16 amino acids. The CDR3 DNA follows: TGCGCCAGCAGCCAAGGAACAGGGGTGAAGGACACTGAAGCTTTCTTT. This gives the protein CASSQGTGVKDTEAFF.

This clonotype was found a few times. The CDR3 DNA is TGCGCCAGCAGCCAAGGTCCAGGGGCTAATGAGCAGTTCTTC. It translates to CASSQGPGANEQFF. The chain is built from TRBV4-3 and TRBJ2-1; possibly TRBD1 for D (6 bases). CDR1 LGHNA and CDR2 YSLEER come from the germline V gene. The CDR3 loop spans 14 amino acids. V gave up 1 base and J gave up 7 bases, with 11 bases separating them.

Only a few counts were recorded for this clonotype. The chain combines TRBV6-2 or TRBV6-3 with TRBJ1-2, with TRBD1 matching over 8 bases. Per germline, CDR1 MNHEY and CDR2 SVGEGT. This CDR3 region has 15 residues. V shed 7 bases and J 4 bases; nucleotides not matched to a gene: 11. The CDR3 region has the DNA TGTGCCAGCATCAGCCCGGACAGGGTTGCCTATGGCTACACCTTC. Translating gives CASISPDRVAYGYTF.

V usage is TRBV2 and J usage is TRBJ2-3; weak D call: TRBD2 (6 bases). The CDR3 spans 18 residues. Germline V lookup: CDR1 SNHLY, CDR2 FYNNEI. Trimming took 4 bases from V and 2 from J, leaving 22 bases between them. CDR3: CASSVDLLGEDDTDTQYF. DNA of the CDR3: TGTGCCAGCAGTGTCGACCTCTTGGGGGAGGACGACACAGATACGCAGTATTTT.